This TCR beta chain was captured in a study of cytomegalovirus exposure and HLA in healthy donors (TCRdb year 2017). About the study as a whole: An earlier analysis of approximately 640 of the donors reported 250 to 350 Gb of sequence data and some 100 million unique TCR beta sequences from some 180 million T cells. Approximately 310 gigabases of sequencing data and approximately 84 million unique TCR sequences were included in an early release covering roughly 600 HLA-typed donors. The genetic ancestry cluster associated with self-reported Caucasian donors included over 80% of the 398 genotyped donors. The study aimed to test whether signatures of past pathogen exposure could be identified by cataloging public T cell receptors. The study profiled the T cell repertoires of around 700 subjects by immunosequencing and related them to cytomegalovirus serostatus. A separate validation cohort of over a hundred different subjects was used in addition to the 666-subject first cohort. The study combined high-throughput TCR immunosequencing, statistical association of individual TCRs with disease status, and machine learning to predict cytomegalovirus infection status. To study patterns of TCR occurrence, a later analysis re-analyzed previously published TCR beta repertoires from several hundred donors and added high-resolution HLA genotyping. The later analysis used no new phenotypic data to find candidate immune exposures, relying instead on TCR beta sequences and their occurrence across donors. To decide whether each TCR beta V gene segment behaved as functional or pseudogenic, an earlier analysis of approximately 600 of the donors relied on high-throughput TCR beta sequencing. Donor age, sex, ethnicity and CMV serostatus were compiled alongside the repertoire data. A later genetic analysis took genome-wide SNP genotypes for about 55% of the 666 donors and used that subset as a discovery cohort. All discovery cohort repertoires had been generated on a single sequencing platform. HLA typing covered class I and class II loci at four-digit resolution. The number of typed donors differed by locus: 629-630 for A, B, C, DRB1 and DQB1; approximately 520 for DQA1; some 610 for DPA1; and some 450 for DPB1. Four to six DR-DQ haplotypes were handled as single units for association and clustering, since linkage in the cohort was strong. On average, roughly 240,000 unique TCR beta nucleotide sequences were sequenced per donor among a few hundred genotyped donors of the cohort, with approximately 18% of those sequences being non-productive.

This clone has just one count. Its antigen is still unknown. The input lacks base qualities; no much larger clone sits a single base away. The full study reports these points: While some public TCRs were present in many individuals, most TCR sequences turned up only very rarely across donors. A group of highly shared sequence variants was considered likely to be a technical artifact of the sequencing pipeline. In vitro tests confirmed that a few of the cytomegalovirus-associated TCR beta chains recognize cytomegalovirus antigens. Linkage disequilibrium might explain the correlated functional status among segregating V segments, but an unknown experimental factor could not be ruled out. Because counts were too low, some 16 rarely observed V segments, including chromosome 9 orphons, were excluded from the earlier analysis of a few hundred of the donors. Some IMGT-functional V segments, including TRBV6-2 and TRBV6-3, could not be distinguished by the 87-base-pair reads and were therefore excluded. A later analysis found that HLA-associated TCR beta chains were more clonally expanded and had lower generation probabilities than equally common non-associated chains. In a later analysis, the rate of TCR association differed among HLA loci, with DRB1 alleles having the most associated TCRs and HLA-C alleles having the fewest. CMV serostatus was the only immune exposure information available for the cohort. Sequencing depth was assumed to be roughly uniform across donors in the presence/absence analyses, though that assumption may not hold. Specific HLA alleles were associated with some 15,000 TCR beta sequences at a false discovery rate of 0.05 in a later analysis. In both the original and validation cohorts, the classifier was reported to diagnose cytomegalovirus status with high specificity and sensitivity. The study listed approximately 150 TCR beta chains as associated with cytomegalovirus. An earlier analysis of around 600 of the donors showed that most TCR beta V segments appeared in productive rearrangements either about 90% or about 30% of the time, which broadly matched IMGT annotations. The cohort was sequenced for TCR beta chains only, and without alpha or paired-chain data the features that could be detected were limited. An association between a missense DCLRE1C variant and V-gene and J-gene trimming of TCR beta chains was found in a later genetic analysis and replicated in an independent cohort. It was suggested by the authors that the approach could potentially be generalized to other disease states and immunological phenotypes. A further reported finding was that TCR beta sequences accurately predicted the HLA-A and HLA-B alleles for most subjects in the first cohort. According to a later analysis, most CMV-associated TCR beta chains appeared to be HLA-restricted, and the HLA associations seemed to be driven largely by CMV exposure. In a later genetic analysis, fewer N-insertions in productive TCRs were reported among donors in an Asian-associated ancestry cluster than the roughly 700-donor mean. Assigning TCR associations to individual alleles was difficult when HLA alleles, especially DR and DQ, strongly co-occurred. A later analysis reported that several top co-occurrence clusters appeared linked to parvovirus B19, influenza, CMV and Epstein-Barr virus. HLA typing was unavailable for some donors at each locus, so association tests used only the typed subset.

Trimming removed 4 bases from V and 3 bases from J, leaving 14 bases between the germline ends. There are 15 amino acids in the CDR3, from cysteine to phenylalanine inclusive. CDR3 DNA is the only sequence kept; it has 45 bases, read in frame from the first base. From the germline V gene, CDR1 is SGHVS and CDR2 is FQNEAQ. The cohort comprised 550 to 700 healthy bone marrow donors. At the time of sampling, all cohort members were nominally healthy, though unrecorded immune exposures were likely present. The donor was CMV seronegative and belonged to the group of 350 or so seronegative cohort members. Every donor gave a peripheral blood sample, and the peripheral blood mononuclear cells from that sample were used for TCR beta sequencing. Genomic DNA extraction from the blood cell samples was performed with the Qiagen DNeasy Blood Extraction Kit. Receptor amplification or capture employed the immunoSEQ multiplex PCR assay. For the multiplex PCR, a mixture combining 60 forward primers for TCR Vbeta segments and 13 reverse primers for TCR Jbeta segments was used. Amplification of the CDR3 region of rearranged TCR beta genes was performed with a multiplex PCR assay on genomic DNA. The Illumina HiSeq System was used to sequence the amplified TCR beta libraries as 87-base-pair reads. Regarding the original processing steps: Across the 600 to 700 repertoires, a later analysis counted 60 million to 90 million unique TCR beta chains, 8.5 million to 12 million of which were shared by at least two donors. To remove PCR and sequencing errors, raw reads were error-corrected and collapsed into unique sequences using a nearest-neighbor algorithm that merged closely related sequences. Alignment of CDR3 sequences to IMGT reference sequences was used to assign V, D and J gene segments. For a sequence to be retained, at least a six-nucleotide match to both a V gene segment and a J gene segment was required. A rearrangement was called productive if the CDR3 had no stop codons and remained in frame with V and J, and every other rearrangement was called non-productive. Following IMGT convention, CDR3 was defined as the stretch from the second conserved V-encoded cysteine up to the conserved J-encoded phenylalanine. The earlier analysis of approximately 590 of the donors excluded any sequence lacking an unambiguous match to a single V gene segment. In an earlier analysis of about 590 of the donors, a V segment was called functional when productive rearrangements were above 56.7%, and segregating when the standard deviation between donors exceeded 5%. A statistical classification framework was built to diagnose cytomegalovirus status from the catalog of TCR beta chain sequences. A later analysis assigned V and J genes by comparing TCR nucleotide sequences with IMGT/GENE-DB human TR gene sequences. Using the TCRdist pipeline, a later analysis assigned CDR3 sequences along with most-parsimonious VDJ recombination scenarios. In a later analysis, each TCR beta chain was defined by its CDR3 amino acid sequence together with its V-gene family, and reads lacking a unique V-gene family were excluded. As a way to deal with suspected cross-contamination and a sequencing artifact, a later analysis dropped 500 to 700 nucleotide sequences that were highly shared and had low generation probability. In a later analysis, a clonal expansion index was calculated for each public chain from normalized within-repertoire ranks of inferred template counts. In a later analysis, generation probabilities were computed with a VDJ recombination model fitted to out-of-frame rearrangements, and the resulting probabilities were checked against IGoR. In a later analysis, hypergeometric tests were used to score TCR-TCR, TCR-HLA and TCR-CMV co-occurrence, with a repertoire-size bias correction applied to TCR pairs. To estimate false discovery rates, a later analysis permuted the HLA or CMV assignments 20 times. In a later analysis, co-occurring TCRs were grouped with DBSCAN, and TCRdist sequence similarity was added when clustering was performed within HLA-allele-positive subsets. Repertoires with fewer than 30,000 or more than 120,000 public chains, plus five repertoires with anomalous nucleotide sharing, were excluded from co-occurrence clustering. TCRdb carries this immuneACCESS record with in-frame sequences only. Its versions omit some clonotypes, under half of them owing to an unresolved V gene in the studies checked, with the rest unexplained. That table furnishes V, J and clone size, whereas the DNA furnished D and trimming. The sample table lists roughly 170,000 clones, around 80% of them with a count of one. The ten largest account for roughly 5.2% of the sample.

The sequenced sample was PBMCs. The source of this sequence is a man between 18 and 29 years old in good health and CMV-seronegative. The chain couples TRBV7-8 to TRBJ2-3; TRBD2 is a weak D gene call, 5 bases matching. The CDR3 reads as follows: CASSWPGIGTDTQYF. DNA sequence: TGTGCCAGCAGCTGGCCCGGGATCGGAACAGATACGCAGTATTTT.